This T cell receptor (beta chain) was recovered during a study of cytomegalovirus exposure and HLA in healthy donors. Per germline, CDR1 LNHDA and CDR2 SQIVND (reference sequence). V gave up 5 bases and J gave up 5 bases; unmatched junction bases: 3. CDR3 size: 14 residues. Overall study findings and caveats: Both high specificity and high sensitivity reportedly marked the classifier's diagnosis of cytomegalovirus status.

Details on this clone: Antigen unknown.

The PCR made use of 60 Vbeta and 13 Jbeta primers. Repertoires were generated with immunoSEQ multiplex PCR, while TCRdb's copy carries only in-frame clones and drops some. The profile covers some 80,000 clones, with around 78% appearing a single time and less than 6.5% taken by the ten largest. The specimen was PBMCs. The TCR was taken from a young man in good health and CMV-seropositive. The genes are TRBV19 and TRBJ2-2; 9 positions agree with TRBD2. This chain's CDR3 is CASSLLAGTGELFF. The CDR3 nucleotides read TGTGCCAGTAGTCTCCTAGCGGGGACCGGGGAGCTGTTTTTT.